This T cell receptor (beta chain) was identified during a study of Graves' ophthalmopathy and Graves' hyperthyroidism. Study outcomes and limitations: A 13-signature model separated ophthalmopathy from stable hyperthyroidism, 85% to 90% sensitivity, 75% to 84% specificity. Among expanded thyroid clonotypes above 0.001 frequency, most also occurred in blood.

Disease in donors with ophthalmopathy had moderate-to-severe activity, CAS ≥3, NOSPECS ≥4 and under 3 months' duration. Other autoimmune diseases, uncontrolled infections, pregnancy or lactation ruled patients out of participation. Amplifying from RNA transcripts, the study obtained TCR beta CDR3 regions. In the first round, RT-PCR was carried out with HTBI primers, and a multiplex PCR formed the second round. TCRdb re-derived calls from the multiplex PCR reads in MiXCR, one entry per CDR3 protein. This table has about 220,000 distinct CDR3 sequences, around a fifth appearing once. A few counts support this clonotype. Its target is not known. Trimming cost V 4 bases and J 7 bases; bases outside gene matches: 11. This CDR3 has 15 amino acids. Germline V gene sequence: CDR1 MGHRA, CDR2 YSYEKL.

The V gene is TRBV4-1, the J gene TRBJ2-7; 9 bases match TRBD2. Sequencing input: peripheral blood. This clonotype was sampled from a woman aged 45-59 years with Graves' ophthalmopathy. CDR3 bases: TGCGCCAGCAGCCTGGGCCTAGCGGGGAGTGGGGAGCAGTACTTC. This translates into CASSLGLAGSGEQYF.